These T cell receptor beta chains were read from a single sample in a study of vaccination and CD4 T cells after COVID-19. No antigen has been assigned to these receptors. TCRdb fed the PCR reads into MiXCR, producing one record per CDR3 protein. The sample consists of under 11,000 distinct CDR3 sequences, roughly 47% of them appearing once. The source material was CD4+ T cells from blood, cultured in vitro. Receptors were obtained from a human donor who had recovered from COVID-19. CDR3s include the opening cysteine and the closing phenylalanine or tryptophan. Fields, in order: V gene, J gene, D gene, clone size, CDR3 length, CDR3 protein, CDR3 DNA. The D gene is left open where the match is weak. Size is omitted from some rows. Given values are once, few, many or a class for expanded clones.

TRBV7-2,TRBJ1-4,TRBD1,.,14,CASSRTGSNEKLFF,TGTGCCAGCAGCCGGACAGGGTCTAATGAAAAACTGTTTTTT
TRBV7-9,TRBJ2-7,TRBD2,.,15,CASSLLGGGSYEQYF,TGTGCCAGCAGCTTATTGGGCGGGGGGTCCTACGAGCAGTACTTC
TRBV7-9,TRBJ2-1,.,.,13,CASSRDGGGEQFF,TGTGCCAGCAGCCGCGACGGTGGCGGTGAGCAGTTCTTC
TRBV19,TRBJ1-1,.,.,15,CASSMDEWGLSEAFF,TGTGCCAGTAGTATGGATGAGTGGGGGCTCTCGGAAGCTTTCTTT
TRBV11-3,TRBJ2-3,.,.,13,CASSLPAGDTQYF,TGTGCCAGCAGCCTTCCAGCGGGAGATACGCAGTATTTT
TRBV6-1,TRBJ1-2,.,few,16,CASNRLMGSPGYGYTF,TGTGCCAGCAACCGCCTGATGGGAAGTCCCGGCTATGGCTACACCTTC
TRBV7-6,TRBJ2-1,TRBD2,.,12,CASSRGEGEQFF,TGTGCCAGCAGCCGTGGGGAGGGAGAGCAGTTCTTC
TRBV2,TRBJ1-5,TRBD1,.,15,CASSGRTGASQPQHF,TGTGCCAGCAGTGGGAGGACAGGGGCCAGTCAGCCCCAGCATTTT
TRBV7-9,TRBJ1-3,.,few,14,CASSADKAGNTIYF,TGTGCCAGCAGCGCGGACAAGGCCGGAAACACCATATATTTT
TRBV18,TRBJ1-2,.,.,13,CASSPRENYGYTF,TGTGCCAGCTCACCTAGAGAAAACTATGGCTACACCTTC
TRBV4-1,TRBJ2-5,.,.,14,CASSQVGARETQYF,TGCGCCAGCAGCCAAGTCGGGGCCCGAGAGACCCAGTACTTC
TRBV6-1,TRBJ2-5,TRBD1,few,13,CASGPGGKETQYF,TGTGCCAGCGGCCCAGGGGGTAAAGAGACCCAGTACTTC
TRBV2,TRBJ1-5,.,few,14,CASSEQGKNQPQHF,TGTGCCAGCAGTGAACAGGGGAAAAATCAGCCCCAGCATTTT
TRBV7-9,TRBJ1-2,.,.,13,CASSLMGSYGYTF,TGTGCCAGCAGCTTAATGGGTAGCTATGGCTACACCTTC
TRBV20-1,TRBJ2-5,TRBD2,medium-sized,18,CSARDTLAGGRGRETQYF,TGCAGTGCTAGAGATACCCTAGCGGGGGGGCGCGGAAGGGAGACCCAGTACTTC
TRBV5-1,TRBJ2-7,.,once,14,CASSLDGAGYEQYF,TGCGCCAGCAGCTTGGATGGGGCCGGGTACGAGCAGTACTTC
TRBV6-1,TRBJ2-7,.,.,14,CASSTLGGAYEQYF,TGTGCCAGCAGTACATTAGGGGGGGCCTACGAGCAGTACTTC
TRBV7-8,TRBJ1-1,.,medium-sized,14,CASSLTQINTEAFF,TGTGCCAGCAGCTTAACCCAGATTAACACTGAAGCTTTCTTT
TRBV21-1,TRBJ1-2,.,.,15,CASSNRDLRDYGYTF,TGTGCCAGCAGCAACAGGGACCTAAGGGACTATGGCTACACCTTC
TRBV6-2/TRBV6-3,TRBJ2-1,TRBD2,few,16,CASSPPTSGGYNEQFF,TGTGCCAGCAGTCCCCCAACTAGCGGGGGGTACAATGAGCAGTTCTTC
TRBV30,TRBJ1-1,.,.,14,CAWSVTGGGTEAFF,TGTGCCTGGAGTGTAACCGGGGGGGGCACTGAAGCTTTCTTT
TRBV19,TRBJ2-7,.,.,13,CASSINPAYEQYF,TGTGCCAGTAGTATAAACCCCGCCTACGAGCAGTACTTC
TRBV20-1,TRBJ1-1,TRBD1,.,15,CSARGTGGLSTEAFF,TGCAGTGCTAGGGGGACAGGGGGATTGTCGACTGAAGCTTTCTTT